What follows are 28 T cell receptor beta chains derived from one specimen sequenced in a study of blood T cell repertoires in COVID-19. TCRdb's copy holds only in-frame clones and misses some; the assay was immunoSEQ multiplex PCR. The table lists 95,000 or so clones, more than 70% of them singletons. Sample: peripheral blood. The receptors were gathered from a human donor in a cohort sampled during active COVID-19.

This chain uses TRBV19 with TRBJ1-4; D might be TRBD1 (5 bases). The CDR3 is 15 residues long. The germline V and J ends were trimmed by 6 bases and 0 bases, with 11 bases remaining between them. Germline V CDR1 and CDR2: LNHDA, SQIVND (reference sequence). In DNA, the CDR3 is TGTGCCAGTAGCCTCAGGGAAACAACTAATGAAAAACTGTTTTTT. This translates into CASSLRETTNEKLFF.

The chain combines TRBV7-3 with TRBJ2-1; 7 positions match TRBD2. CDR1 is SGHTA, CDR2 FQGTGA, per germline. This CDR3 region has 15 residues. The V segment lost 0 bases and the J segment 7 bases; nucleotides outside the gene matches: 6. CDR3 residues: CASSLTPAGMNEQFF. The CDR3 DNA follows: TGTGCCAGCAGCTTAACCCCAGCGGGGATGAATGAGCAGTTCTTC. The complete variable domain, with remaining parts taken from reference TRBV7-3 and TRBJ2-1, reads GAGVSQTPSNKVTEKGKYVELRCDPISGHTALYWYRQSLGQGPEFLIYFQGTGAADDSGLPNDRFFAVRPEGSVSTLKIQRTERGDSAVYLCASSLTPAGMNEQFFGPGTRLTVL.

The CDR3, as DNA: TGCAGCGTCGGACAGTTGAACACTGAAGCTTTCTTT. Residues: CSVGQLNTEAFF. This sequence joins TRBV29-1 and TRBJ1-1, with D tentatively TRBD1 (6 bases). Germline loops: CDR1 SQVTM, CDR2 ANQGSEA. Trimming stripped 6 bases from V and 0 bases from J, with 8 bases between. CDR3 size: 12 residues.

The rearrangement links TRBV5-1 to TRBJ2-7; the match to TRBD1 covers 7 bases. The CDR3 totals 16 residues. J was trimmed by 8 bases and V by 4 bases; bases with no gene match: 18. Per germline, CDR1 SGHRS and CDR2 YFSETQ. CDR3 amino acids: CASSLGQEYASDKQYF. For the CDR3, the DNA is TGCGCCAGCAGCCTTGGACAGGAGTATGCCTCCGATAAGCAGTACTTC.

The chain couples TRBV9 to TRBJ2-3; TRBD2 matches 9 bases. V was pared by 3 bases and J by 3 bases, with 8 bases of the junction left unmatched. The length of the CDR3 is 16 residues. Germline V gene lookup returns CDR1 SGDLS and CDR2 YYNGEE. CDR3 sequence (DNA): TGTGCCAGCAGCGCCCGGGTAGCGGGGGCAACAGATACGCAGTATTTT. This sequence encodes CASSARVAGATDTQYF.

The CDR3 protein is CAISDRGEYNSPLHF. For the CDR3, the DNA is TGTGCCATCAGTGACAGGGGCGAGTATAATTCACCCCTCCACTTT. The chain has TRBV10-3 and TRBJ1-6; weak D call: TRBD1 (6 bases). CDR3 size: 15 residues. Trimming shortened V by 3 bases and J by 4 bases, and 10 bases separated the two germline ends. The V gene's germline CDR1 is ENHRY and CDR2 SYGVKD.

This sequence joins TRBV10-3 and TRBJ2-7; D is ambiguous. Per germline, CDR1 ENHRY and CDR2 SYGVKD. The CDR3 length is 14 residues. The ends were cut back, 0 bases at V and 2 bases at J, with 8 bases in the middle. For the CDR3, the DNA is TGTGCCATCAGTGAGTCGGTGGGCCCCTACGAGCAGTACTTC. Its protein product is CAISESVGPYEQYF.

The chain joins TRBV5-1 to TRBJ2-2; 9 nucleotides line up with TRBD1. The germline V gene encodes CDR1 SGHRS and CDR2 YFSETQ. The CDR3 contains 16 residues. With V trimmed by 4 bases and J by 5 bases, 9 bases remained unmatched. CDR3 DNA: TGCGCCAGCAGCCCCCCGACAGGGGGAGGTACCGGGGAGCTGTTTTTT. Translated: CASSPPTGGGTGELFF.

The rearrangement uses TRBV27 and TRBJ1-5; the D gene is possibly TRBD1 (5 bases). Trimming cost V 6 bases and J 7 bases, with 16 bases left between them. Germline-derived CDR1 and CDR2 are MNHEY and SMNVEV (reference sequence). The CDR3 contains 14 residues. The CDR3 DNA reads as TGTGCCAGCAGCCTCTGGAGGGGCCAGCAGCCCCAGCATTTT. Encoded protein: CASSLWRGQQPQHF.

CDR3 in amino acids: CASSPTGQGGGEQYF. The CDR3 nucleotides read TGTGCCAGCTCACCTACTGGACAGGGGGGAGGGGAGCAGTACTTC. The J gene is TRBJ2-7, the V gene TRBV18, with 10 bases lining up with TRBD1. Germline lookup yields CDR1 KGHSH and CDR2 LQKENI. V was pared by 3 bases and J by 7 bases, with 9 bases of the junction left unmatched. The CDR3 is made up of 15 amino acids. Complete variable domain (other parts from reference TRBV18 and TRBJ2-7): NAGVMQNPRHLVRRRGQEARLRCSPMKGHSHVYWYRQLPEEGLKFMVYLQKENIIDESGMPKERFSAEFPKEGPSILRIQQVVRGDSAAYFCASSPTGQGGGEQYFGPGTRLTVT.

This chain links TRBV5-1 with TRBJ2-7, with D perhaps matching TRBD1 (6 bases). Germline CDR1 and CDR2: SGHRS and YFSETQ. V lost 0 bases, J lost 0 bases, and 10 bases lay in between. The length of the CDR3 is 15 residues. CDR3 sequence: CASSLVTGNSYEQYF. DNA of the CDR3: TGCGCCAGCAGCTTGGTAACAGGGAACTCCTACGAGCAGTACTTC.

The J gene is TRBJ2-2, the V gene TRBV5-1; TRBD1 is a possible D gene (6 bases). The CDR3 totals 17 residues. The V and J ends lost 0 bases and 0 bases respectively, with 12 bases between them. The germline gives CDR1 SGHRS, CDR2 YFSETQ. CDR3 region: CASSLGHRDPNTGELFF. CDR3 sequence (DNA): TGCGCCAGCAGCTTGGGCCACAGGGATCCGAACACCGGGGAGCTGTTTTTT.

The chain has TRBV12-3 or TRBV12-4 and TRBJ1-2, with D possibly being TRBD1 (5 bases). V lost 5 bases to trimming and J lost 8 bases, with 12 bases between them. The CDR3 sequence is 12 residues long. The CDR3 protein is CASSPIGGGYTF. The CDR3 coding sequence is TGTGCCAGCAGTCCGATCGGGGGAGGCTACACCTTC.

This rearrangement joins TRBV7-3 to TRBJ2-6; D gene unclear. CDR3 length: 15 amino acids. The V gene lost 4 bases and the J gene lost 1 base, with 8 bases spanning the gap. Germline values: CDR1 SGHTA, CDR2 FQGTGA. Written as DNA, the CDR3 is TGTGCCAGCAGCTCGTTCCCGTCTGGGGCCAACGTCCTGACTTTC. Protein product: CASSSFPSGANVLTF. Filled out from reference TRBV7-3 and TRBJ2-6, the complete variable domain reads GAGVSQTPSNKVTEKGKYVELRCDPISGHTALYWYRQSLGQGPEFLIYFQGTGAADDSGLPNDRFFAVRPEGSVSTLKIQRTERGDSAVYLCASSSFPSGANVLTFGAGSRLTVL.

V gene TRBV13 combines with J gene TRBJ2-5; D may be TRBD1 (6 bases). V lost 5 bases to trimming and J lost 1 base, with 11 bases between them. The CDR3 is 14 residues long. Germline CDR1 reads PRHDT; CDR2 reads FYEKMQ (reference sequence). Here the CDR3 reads CASSPQGPQETQYF. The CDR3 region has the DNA TGTGCCAGCAGCCCCCAGGGGCCCCAAGAGACCCAGTACTTC.

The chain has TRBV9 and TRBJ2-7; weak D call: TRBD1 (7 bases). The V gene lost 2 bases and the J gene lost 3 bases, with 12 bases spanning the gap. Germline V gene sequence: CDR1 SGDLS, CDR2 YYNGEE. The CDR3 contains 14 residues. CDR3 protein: CASSVQGGDYEQYF. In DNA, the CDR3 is TGTGCCAGCAGCGTCCAGGGGGGAGACTACGAGCAGTACTTC.

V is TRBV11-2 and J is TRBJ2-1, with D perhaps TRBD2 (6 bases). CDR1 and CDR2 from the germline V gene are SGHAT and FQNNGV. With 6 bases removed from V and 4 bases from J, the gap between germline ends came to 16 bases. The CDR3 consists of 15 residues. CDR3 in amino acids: CASRKMRDPYNEQFF. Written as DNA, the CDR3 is TGTGCCAGCAGGAAAATGCGGGACCCGTACAATGAGCAGTTCTTC.

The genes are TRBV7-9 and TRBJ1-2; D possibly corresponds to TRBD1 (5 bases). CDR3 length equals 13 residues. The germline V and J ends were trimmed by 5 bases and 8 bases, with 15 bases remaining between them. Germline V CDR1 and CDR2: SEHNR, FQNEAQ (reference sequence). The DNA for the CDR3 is TGTGCCAGCAGCGCTAGTGACAGAGGCGGCTACACCTTC. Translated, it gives CASSASDRGGYTF.

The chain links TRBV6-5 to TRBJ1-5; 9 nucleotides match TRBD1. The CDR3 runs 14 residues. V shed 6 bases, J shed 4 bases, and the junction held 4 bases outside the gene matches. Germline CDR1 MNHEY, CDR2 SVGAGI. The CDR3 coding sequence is TGTGCCAGCAGCCCGGACAGGGGAAATCAGCCCCAGCATTTT. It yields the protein CASSPDRGNQPQHF.

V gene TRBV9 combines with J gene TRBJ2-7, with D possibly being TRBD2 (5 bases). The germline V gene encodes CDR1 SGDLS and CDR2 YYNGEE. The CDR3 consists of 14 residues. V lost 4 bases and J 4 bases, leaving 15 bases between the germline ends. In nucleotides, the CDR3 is TGTGCCAGCAGCCCAACCACGGGAACTTACGAGCAGTACTTC. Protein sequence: CASSPTTGTYEQYF.

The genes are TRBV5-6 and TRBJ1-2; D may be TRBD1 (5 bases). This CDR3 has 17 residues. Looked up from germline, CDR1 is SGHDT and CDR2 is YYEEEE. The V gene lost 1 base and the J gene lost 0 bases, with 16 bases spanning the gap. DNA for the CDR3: TGTGCCAGCAGCTTGCTTATTGGTCCAGGGACTAACTATGGCTACACCTTC. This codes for CASSLLIGPGTNYGYTF.

The CDR3 loop reads CASSGRWDRLSTSTDTQYF. The CDR3 DNA is TGTGCCAGCAGTGGCAGATGGGACAGACTCTCTACTAGCACAGATACGCAGTATTTT. The chain links TRBV6-1 to TRBJ2-3, with 7 bases aligning to TRBD1. Germline assignment: CDR1 MNHNS and CDR2 SASEGT. This CDR3 has 19 residues. The V gene end was trimmed by 4 bases and the J gene end by 0 bases; junction bases not matched to a gene: 16.

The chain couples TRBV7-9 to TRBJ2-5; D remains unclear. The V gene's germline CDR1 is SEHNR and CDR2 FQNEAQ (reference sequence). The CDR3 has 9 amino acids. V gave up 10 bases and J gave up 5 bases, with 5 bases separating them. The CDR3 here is CATGETQYF. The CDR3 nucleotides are TGTGCCACCGGGGAGACCCAGTACTTC. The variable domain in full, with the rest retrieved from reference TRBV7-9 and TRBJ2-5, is DTGVSQNPRHKITKRGQNVTFRCDPISEHNRLYWYRQTLGQGPEFLTYFQNEAQLEKSRLLSDRFSAERPKGSFSTLEIQRTEQGDSAMYLCATGETQYFGPGTRLLVL.

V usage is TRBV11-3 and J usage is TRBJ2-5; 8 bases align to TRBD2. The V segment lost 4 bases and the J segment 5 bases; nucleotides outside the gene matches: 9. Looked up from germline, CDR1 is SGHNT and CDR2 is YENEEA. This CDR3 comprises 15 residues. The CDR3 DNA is TGTGCCAGCAGCTCAGCGGCTCGGGGGGGCGAGACCCAGTACTTC. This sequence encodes CASSSAARGGETQYF.

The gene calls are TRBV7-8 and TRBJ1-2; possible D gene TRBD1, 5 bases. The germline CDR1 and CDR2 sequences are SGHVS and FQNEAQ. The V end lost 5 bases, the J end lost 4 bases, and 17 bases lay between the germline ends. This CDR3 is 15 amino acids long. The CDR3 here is CASSPSQSGGYGYTF. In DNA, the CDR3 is TGTGCCAGCAGCCCCTCCCAATCCGGGGGCTATGGCTACACCTTC.

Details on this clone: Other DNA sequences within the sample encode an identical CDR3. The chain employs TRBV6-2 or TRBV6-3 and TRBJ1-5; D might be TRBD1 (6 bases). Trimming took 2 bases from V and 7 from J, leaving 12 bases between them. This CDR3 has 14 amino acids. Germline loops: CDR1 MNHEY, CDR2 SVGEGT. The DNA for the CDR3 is TGTGCCAGCAGTTACGGTGGGGGCGGACAGCCCCAGCATTTT. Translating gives CASSYGGGGQPQHF.

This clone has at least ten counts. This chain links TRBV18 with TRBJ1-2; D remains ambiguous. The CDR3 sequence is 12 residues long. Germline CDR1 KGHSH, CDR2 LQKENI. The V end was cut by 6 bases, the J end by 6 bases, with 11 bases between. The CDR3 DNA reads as TGTGCCAGCTCGACCGCAGGCCATGGCTACACCTTC. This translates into CASSTAGHGYTF.

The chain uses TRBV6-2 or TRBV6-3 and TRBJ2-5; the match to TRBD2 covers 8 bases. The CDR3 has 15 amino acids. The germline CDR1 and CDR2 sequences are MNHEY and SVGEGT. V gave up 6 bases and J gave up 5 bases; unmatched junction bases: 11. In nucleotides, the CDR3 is TGTGCCAGCAGCCGAGTGAGCGGGGGAGGCGAGACCCAGTACTTC. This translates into CASSRVSGGGETQYF.